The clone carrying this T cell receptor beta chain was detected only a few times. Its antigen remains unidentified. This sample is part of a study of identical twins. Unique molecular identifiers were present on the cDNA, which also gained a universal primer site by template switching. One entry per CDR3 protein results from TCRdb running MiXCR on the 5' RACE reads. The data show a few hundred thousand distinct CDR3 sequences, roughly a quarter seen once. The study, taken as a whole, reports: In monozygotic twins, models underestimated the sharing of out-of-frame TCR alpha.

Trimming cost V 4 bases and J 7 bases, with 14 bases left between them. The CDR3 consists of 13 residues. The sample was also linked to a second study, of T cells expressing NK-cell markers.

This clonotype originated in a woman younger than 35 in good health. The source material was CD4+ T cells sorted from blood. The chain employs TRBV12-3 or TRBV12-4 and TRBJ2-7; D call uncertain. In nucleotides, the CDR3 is TGTGCCAGCAGTTCGCCCCCTCGCCAGGAGCAGTACTTC. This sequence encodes CASSSPPRQEQYF.